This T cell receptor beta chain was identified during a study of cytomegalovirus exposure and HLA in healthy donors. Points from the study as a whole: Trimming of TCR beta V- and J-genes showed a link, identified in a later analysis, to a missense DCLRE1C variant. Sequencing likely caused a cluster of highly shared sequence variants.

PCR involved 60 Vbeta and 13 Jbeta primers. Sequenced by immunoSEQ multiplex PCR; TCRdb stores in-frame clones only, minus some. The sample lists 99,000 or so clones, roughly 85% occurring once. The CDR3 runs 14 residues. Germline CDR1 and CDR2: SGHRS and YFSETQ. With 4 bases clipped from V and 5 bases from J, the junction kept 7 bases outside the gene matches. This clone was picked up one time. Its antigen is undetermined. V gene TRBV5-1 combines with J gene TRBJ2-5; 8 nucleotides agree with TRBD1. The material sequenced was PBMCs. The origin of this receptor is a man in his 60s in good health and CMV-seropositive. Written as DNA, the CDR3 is TGCGCCAGCAGCGAACTGACAGGGGATGAGACCCAGTACTTC. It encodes CASSELTGDETQYF. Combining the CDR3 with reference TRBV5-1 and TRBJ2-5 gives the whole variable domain KAGVTQTPRYLIKTRGQQVTLSCSPISGHRSVSWYQQTPGQGLQFLFEYFSETQRNKGNFPGRFSGRQFSNSRSEMNVSTLELGDSALYLCASSELTGDETQYFGPGTRLLVL.